A selection of T cell receptor beta chains follows, all from one sample in a study of cytomegalovirus exposure and HLA in healthy donors. Only in-frame clones appear in the TCRdb table, and some are missing; sequencing was by immunoSEQ multiplex PCR. The sample carries roughly 200,000 clones, about 80% recorded once. The material sequenced was PBMCs. These receptors were collected from a man between 60 and 75 years old in good health and CMV-seronegative. CDR3s include the opening cysteine and the closing phenylalanine or tryptophan. The D gene is left open where the match is weak. Size is omitted from some rows. Given values are once, few, many or a class for expanded clones.

D	V	J	size	DNA	CDR3
NA	TRBV19	TRBJ2-1	NA	TGTGCCAGTAGTATCATCAGGGGACGATACAATGAGCAGTTCTTC	CASSIIRGRYNEQFF
NA	TRBV5-4	TRBJ2-7	NA	TGTGCCAGCAGCTTGGGACAGGCCTCCTACGAGCAGTACTTC	CASSLGQASYEQYF
NA	TRBV6-1	TRBJ2-7	NA	TGTGCCAGCAGTGAAAGCAATAGATTCTACGAGCAGTACTTC	CASSESNRFYEQYF
NA	TRBV20-1	TRBJ1-2	NA	TGCAGTGCTAGTGCGGGGAATGGCTACACCTTC	CSASAGNGYTF
TRBD1	TRBV6-5	TRBJ1-1	NA	TGTGCCAGCATCCAGGGACAGAAAGCTTTCTTT	CASIQGQKAFF
TRBD1	TRBV6-6	TRBJ2-7	NA	TGTGCCAGCAGCCGGGACAGGGGGCAGTACGAGCAGTACTTC	CASSRDRGQYEQYF
TRBD2	TRBV5-1	TRBJ2-1	NA	TGCGCCAGCAGCCCCGGACGGGCGGGAGGAGGTAGCAATGAGCAGTTCTTC	CASSPGRAGGGSNEQFF
TRBD1	TRBV6-1	TRBJ1-1	NA	TGTGCCAGCAGGGGTGACAGGGGGACCACTGAAGCTTTCTTT	CASRGDRGTTEAFF
TRBD1	TRBV9	TRBJ2-7	NA	TGTGCCAGCAGCGCGTATCCGGGACAGGGTTACGAGCAGTACTTC	CASSAYPGQGYEQYF
NA	TRBV9	TRBJ1-1	NA	TGTGCCAGCAGCTTCCGGACACTACCGAACACTGAAGCTTTCTTT	CASSFRTLPNTEAFF
NA	TRBV30	TRBJ2-6	NA	TGTGCCTGGCGGCGGTGCTCTGGGGCCAACGCCCTGACTTTC	CAWRRCSGANALTF
NA	TRBV19	TRBJ2-7	NA	TGTGCCAGTAGTCCTCGTGTCCTGTCCTACGAGCAGTACTTC	CASSPRVLSYEQYF
NA	TRBV6-1	TRBJ1-6	NA	TGTGCCAGCAAAGAGGGTAATTCACCCCTCCACTTT	CASKEGNSPLHF
NA	TRBV19	TRBJ1-2	NA	TGTGCCAGTACCCCCGGGGGGCATGGCTATGGCTACACCTTC	CASTPGGHGYGYTF
NA	TRBV6-1	TRBJ2-1	once	TGTGCCAGCAGTGAAGCGGATGGAACCGGGGAGCAGTTCTTC	CASSEADGTGEQFF
NA	TRBV27	TRBJ1-1	NA	TGTGCCAGCAGTTTTCAGGGAATGAACACTGAAGCTTTCTTT	CASSFQGMNTEAFF
TRBD1	TRBV5-4	TRBJ1-3	NA	TGTGCCAGCAGCTTAGGGGACAGGGAGAAAGCTGGAAACACCATATATTTT	CASSLGDREKAGNTIYF
TRBD2	TRBV5-6	TRBJ2-1	NA	TGTGCCAGCAGCTCCCCTCGCAGTAGCGGGAGCTCCTACAATGAGCAGTTCTTC	CASSSPRSSGSSYNEQFF
NA	TRBV5-1	TRBJ2-5	NA	TGCGCCAGCAGCTTGGATCGGGGGACCCAGTACTTC	CASSLDRGTQYF
TRBD1	TRBV6-4	TRBJ2-2	NA	TGTGCCAGCAATCGATTTTCTAGACAGGGCTACACCGGGGAGCTGTTTTTT	CASNRFSRQGYTGELFF
NA	TRBV29-1	TRBJ1-1	once	TGCAGCGTTGAAGCTCGGGAGGGAAGCACTGAAGCTTTCTTT	CSVEAREGSTEAFF
NA	TRBV5-1	TRBJ2-3	once	TGCGCCAGCAGCCGGTCCGCGGGGGATACGCAGTATTTT	CASSRSAGDTQYF
TRBD1	TRBV6-5	TRBJ1-4	NA	TGTGCCAGCAGTCCCGAACAGGGGGCATATGAAAAACTGTTTTTT	CASSPEQGAYEKLFF
TRBD1	TRBV12-5	TRBJ1-1	NA	TGTGCTAGTGGTTTGGTACAGGGGCCAGGAAGGGAAGCTTTCTTT	CASGLVQGPGREAFF
NA	TRBV6-5	TRBJ2-1	NA	TGTGCCAGCAGTCCGGGCCGCGTAGGGGATGAGCAGTTCTTC	CASSPGRVGDEQFF
NA	TRBV12-1	TRBJ2-5	NA	TGTGCCAGCAGCTTTGCGCAGGAGACCCAGTACTTC	CASSFAQETQYF
TRBD1	TRBV6-1	TRBJ1-5	NA	TGTGCCAGCAGTGGGGGGACAGGGGGCATGGGTCAGCCCCAGCATTTT	CASSGGTGGMGQPQHF
TRBD1	TRBV27	TRBJ1-2	NA	TGTGCCAGCAGTTTTTACGACAGGGGGCAGGGTAACTATGCCTACACCTTC	CASSFYDRGQGNYAYTF
NA	TRBV27	TRBJ2-1	NA	TGTGCCAGCAGTTGGTGGCGGCGGGACCACAATGAGCAGTTCTTC	CASSWWRRDHNEQFF
NA	TRBV5-1	TRBJ2-1	NA	TGCGCCAGCAGCTTTACGGGGGGCTCCCATGGGCAGTTCTTC	CASSFTGGSHGQFF
TRBD2	TRBV14	TRBJ2-1	once	TGTGCCAGCAGCCAAGCTCTGGGGGGGGAGCAGTTCTTC	CASSQALGGEQFF
NA	TRBV7-9	TRBJ1-4	NA	TGTGCCAGCAGCTTATTTCCGGGGACTCTCCAAAAAGACGAAAAACTGTTTTTT	CASSLFPGTLQKDEKLFF
TRBD1	TRBV19	TRBJ1-4	NA	TGTGCCAGTAGTCCCCCGGGACAGATAAATGAAAAACTGTTTTTT	CASSPPGQINEKLFF
NA	TRBV27	TRBJ1-1	NA	TGTGCCAGCAGAACCAGGGAGGCGTTTACTGAAGCTTTCTTT	CASRTREAFTEAFF
TRBD1	TRBV2	TRBJ1-4	NA	TGTGCCAGCAGTGAAGTCGGGACAGGGAATGAAAAACTGTTTTTT	CASSEVGTGNEKLFF
TRBD2	TRBV5-1	TRBJ2-3	NA	TGCGCCAGCAGCTTGGCCGGCGGGACTAGCGGGGGGGCGGATACGCAGTATTTT	CASSLAGGTSGGADTQYF
NA	TRBV7-9	TRBJ2-2	once	TGTGCCAGCAGCCCCGTAGCGGACTCAAACACCGGGGAGCTGTTTTTT	CASSPVADSNTGELFF
TRBD1	TRBV11-2	TRBJ2-7	NA	TGTGCCAGCAGCACTAGGGGGACAGGGGGTTTTGAGCAGTACTTC	CASSTRGTGGFEQYF
TRBD1	TRBV2	TRBJ2-3	few	TGTGCCAGCAGGTGGACAGGGGTTAGCACAGATACGCAGTATTTT	CASRWTGVSTDTQYF
NA	TRBV7-8	TRBJ1-1	few	TGTGCCAGCAGCTTAGGTCAGGGAAGCACTGAAGCTTTCTTT	CASSLGQGSTEAFF